The 15 T cell receptor beta chains in this list originate from one sample, sequenced in a study of PD-L1 blockade in urothelial cancer. Produced via immunoSEQ multiplex PCR; TCRdb's table is partial and in-frame only. Of 83,000 or so clones listed, 83% are singletons. As for time point: peripheral blood 6 weeks after treatment start. The sequencing here drew on PBMCs, taken around atezolizumab (anti-PD-L1) treatment. Receptors were obtained from a man aged 65 to 79 with urothelial cancer.

The chain is built from TRBV7-2 and TRBJ1-2; D uncertain. V was cut by 5 bases and J by 5 bases, with 18 bases left in between. This CDR3 spans 15 amino acids. Germline CDR1 reads SGHTA; CDR2 reads FQGNSA. Written as DNA, the CDR3 is TGTGCCAGCAGCCCAGCAAGGGAGGCCTGGTATGGCTACACCTTC. Protein sequence: CASSPAREAWYGYTF.

In DNA, the CDR3 is TGTGCCAGCAGCTTATTTGGGACAGGGGGCCGCGAGACCCAGTACTTC. Its protein product is CASSLFGTGGRETQYF. The genes are TRBV7-2 and TRBJ2-5; 12 bases map to TRBD1. Germline trimming cut 2 bases from V and 5 bases from J; bases unmatched to any gene: 6. Germline loops: CDR1 SGHTA, CDR2 FQGNSA. The CDR3 is 16 amino acids. Full variable domain (missing parts from reference TRBV7-2 and TRBJ2-5): GAGVSQSPSNKVTEKGKDVELRCDPISGHTALYWYRQSLGQGLEFLIYFQGNSAPDKSGLPSDRFSAERTGGSVSTLTIQRTQQEDSAVYLCASSLFGTGGRETQYFGPGTRLLVL.

The chain carries TRBV11-2 and TRBJ1-1, with 7 bases lining up with TRBD1. Trimming cost V 5 bases and J 3 bases; bases outside gene matches: 3. The length of the CDR3 is 13 residues. Per the germline V gene, CDR1 is SGHAT and CDR2 is FQNNGV. The CDR3 DNA sequence: TGTGCCAGCAGCACGGGACAGCACACTGAAGCTTTCTTT. Its protein is CASSTGQHTEAFF.

This clone was seen once. V gene TRBV5-1 combines with J gene TRBJ2-2; D possibly corresponds to TRBD2 (6 bases). CDR1 and CDR2 (germline): SGHRS, YFSETQ. The V and J ends lost 2 bases and 0 bases respectively, with 11 bases between them. The CDR3 is made up of 16 amino acids. The CDR3 spells CASSLAPSANTGELFF. The CDR3 bases are TGCGCCAGCAGCTTAGCCCCTAGCGCGAACACCGGGGAGCTGTTTTTT.

The gene calls are TRBV11-1 and TRBJ2-7; D may be TRBD1 (6 bases). The germline gives CDR1 SGHAT, CDR2 FQDESV (reference sequence). The CDR3 runs 14 residues. V was pared by 5 bases and J by 4 bases, with 15 bases between. CDR3 DNA: TGTGCCAGCAGCCCACAGGGTAAGGTGTACGAGCAGTACTTC. Its protein is CASSPQGKVYEQYF.

This clone came up once. CDR3 region: CSVNNPGQGRSEAFF. CDR3 coding DNA: TGCAGCGTTAATAATCCGGGACAGGGAAGGTCCGAAGCTTTCTTT. The chain uses TRBV29-1 and TRBJ1-1; 9 positions match TRBD1. The germline CDR1 and CDR2 sequences are SQVTM and ANQGSEA. This CDR3 has 15 amino acids. Losses at the gene ends were 5 bases for V and 8 bases for J; bases not matched to a gene: 15.

The chain carries TRBV12-5 and TRBJ1-2; 9 bases line up with TRBD1. Germline assignment: CDR1 LGHNT and CDR2 FRNRAP. The CDR3 is 13 amino acids. Trimming cost V 4 bases and J 4 bases; bases outside gene matches: 1. This chain's CDR3 is CASGYRGPYGYTF. For the CDR3, the DNA is TGTGCTAGTGGTTACAGGGGGCCCTATGGCTACACCTTC.

The chain joins TRBV21-1 to TRBJ2-3; the table's D call, TRBD2, has no DNA check behind it. TRBV21-1 is given as a pseudogene. The CDR3 loop spans 14 amino acids. This CDR3 reads CASSPPGGRDTQYF. CDR3 bases: TGTGCCAGCAGCCCCCCCGGGGGGCGGGATACGCAGTATTTT.

Only a few counts were recorded for this clone. The chain is built from TRBV4-3 and TRBJ2-2; 7 positions match TRBD2. J lost 4 bases, V lost 2 bases, and 10 bases had no gene match. The CDR3 has 17 amino acids. Germline CDR1 reads LGHNA; CDR2 reads YSLEER. CDR3 bases: TGCGCCAGCAGCCAACAACCGGGAGGCCGAGGCACCGGGGAGCTGTTTTTT. Protein sequence: CASSQQPGGRGTGELFF.

The chain couples TRBV9 to TRBJ2-2, with 14 nucleotides matching TRBD2. The CDR3 has 16 residues. V dropped 2 bases and J dropped 6; count of bases not matched to a gene: 3. Germline loops: CDR1 SGDLS, CDR2 YYNGEE. The chain's CDR3 is CASSVLTSGGAGELFF. The DNA of the CDR3 is TGTGCCAGCAGCGTCCTGACTAGCGGGGGGGCCGGGGAGCTGTTTTTT.

The genes are TRBV7-9 and TRBJ1-1; perhaps TRBD1 as D (5 bases). Trimming removed 6 bases from V and 0 bases from J, with 14 bases in between. This CDR3 region has 15 residues. CDR1 is SEHNR and CDR2 is FQNEAQ in the germline V gene (reference sequence). The CDR3 region is CASRGLTALNTEAFF. The CDR3 nucleotides are TGTGCCAGCAGGGGTTTGACAGCTTTGAACACTGAAGCTTTCTTT. Based on the CDR3 plus reference TRBV7-9 and TRBJ1-1, the full variable domain is DTGVSQNPRHKITKRGQNVTFRCDPISEHNRLYWYRQTLGQGPEFLTYFQNEAQLEKSRLLSDRFSAERPKGSFSTLEIQRTEQGDSAMYLCASRGLTALNTEAFFGQGTRLTVV.

This chain uses TRBV6-5 with TRBJ1-1, with D perhaps matching TRBD1 (5 bases). Deletions cut 8 bases from V and 8 bases from J, with 15 bases between. Germline loops: CDR1 MNHEY, CDR2 SVGAGI. The CDR3 extends over 12 amino acids. CDR3 loop: CASHRGGQEAFF. The CDR3 nucleotides read TGTGCCAGCCATCGGGGAGGACAAGAAGCTTTCTTT.

Here the CDR3 reads CASSAGSRNEQFF. For the CDR3, the DNA is TGTGCCAGCAGCGCCGGGAGTAGGAATGAGCAGTTCTTC. The rearrangement joins TRBV7-3 to TRBJ2-1; a weak D match, TRBD2 (6 bases). Trimming left V 5 bases short and J 7 bases short, with 12 bases between. This CDR3 comprises 13 residues. Germline CDR1 SGHTA, CDR2 FQGTGA.

The chain carries TRBV5-1 and TRBJ2-7; 9 bases align to TRBD1. Germline CDR1 is SGHRS and CDR2 is YFSETQ. V was pared by 4 bases and J by 2 bases, with 7 bases of the junction left unmatched. This CDR3 is built from 15 residues. CDR3 DNA sequence: TGCGCCAGCAGCCCGCCGGGACAGGGCGCCTACGAGCAGTACTTC. Amino acids: CASSPPGQGAYEQYF. The full variable domain, rest sourced from reference TRBV5-1 and TRBJ2-7, is KAGVTQTPRYLIKTRGQQVTLSCSPISGHRSVSWYQQTPGQGLQFLFEYFSETQRNKGNFPGRFSGRQFSNSRSEMNVSTLELGDSALYLCASSPPGQGAYEQYFGPGTRLTVT.

The chain joins TRBV10-2 to TRBJ1-3; TRBD1 matches 7 bases. The germline V gene encodes CDR1 WSHSY and CDR2 SAAADI. The V segment lost 8 bases and the J segment 4 bases; nucleotides outside the gene matches: 2. The CDR3 sequence is 12 residues long. The CDR3 sequence: CASGGQGNTIYF. CDR3 DNA: TGCGCCAGCGGGGGACAGGGAAACACCATATATTTT.